These 29 T cell receptor beta chains were all obtained from the same sample, sequenced in a study of T cell responses to AZD1222 COVID-19 vaccine. Libraries were prepared by immunoSEQ multiplex PCR; TCRdb keeps only in-frame clonotypes and omits some of them. This table has fewer than 100,000 clones, 87% appearing once. The specimen was peripheral blood, collected 28 days after the second AZD1222 dose. All receptors derive from an adult who received the AZD1222 COVID-19 vaccine.

The gene calls are TRBV4-1 and TRBJ1-6; no clear D. V was pared by 4 bases and J by 8 bases, with 6 bases between. Germline lookup yields CDR1 MGHRA and CDR2 YSYEKL. The length of the CDR3 is 12 residues. The CDR3 reads CASSRADSPLHF. The CDR3 DNA sequence: TGCGCCAGCAGCCGGGCGGATTCACCCCTCCACTTT.

The rearrangement links TRBV9 to TRBJ2-7; possibly TRBD2 for D (6 bases). Trimming shortened V by 0 bases and J by 4 bases, and 8 bases separated the two germline ends. Germline V gene lookup returns CDR1 SGDLS and CDR2 YYNGEE. This CDR3 comprises 13 residues. CDR3 region: CASSVELAYEQYF. DNA of the CDR3: TGTGCCAGCAGCGTAGAGCTAGCGTACGAGCAGTACTTC.

In DNA form, the CDR3 reads TGTGCCAGCAGCTCCCTAGGACATGAGCAGTTCTTC. Its translation: CASSSLGHEQFF. The chain combines TRBV11-3 with TRBJ2-1; D remains ambiguous. V gave up 4 bases and J gave up 8 bases, with 9 bases separating them. From germline, CDR1 is SGHNT and CDR2 YENEEA. The CDR3 spans 12 residues.

The chain couples TRBV3-1 (or the pseudogene TRBV3-2) to TRBJ2-6, with a tentative D call TRBD1 (5 bases). CDR1 is LGHDT, CDR2 YNNKEL, per germline (reference sequence). The CDR3 extends over 15 amino acids. V was shortened by 6 bases and J by 2 bases, with 11 bases between the two germline ends. CDR3 sequence (DNA): TGTGCCAGCAGAGGGGCCCTTCCTGGGGCCAACGTCCTGACTTTC. It is translated as CASRGALPGANVLTF.

The chain employs TRBV12-3 or TRBV12-4 and TRBJ1-5; 8 positions match TRBD1. Trimming took 6 bases from V and 6 from J; bases not matched to a gene: 4. The CDR3 is 13 amino acids. CDR3 region: CASRDREGQPQHF. CDR3 DNA: TGTGCCAGCAGGGACAGGGAAGGTCAGCCCCAGCATTTT.

This clone was seen a handful of times. The chain carries TRBV20-1 and TRBJ1-6; D gene uncertain. V dropped 3 bases and J dropped 0 bases, with 12 bases sitting between them. The CDR3 runs to 16 residues. Germline values: CDR1 DFQATT, CDR2 SNEGSKA (reference sequence). The CDR3 DNA reads as TGCAGTGCTAGTCCTACAGAGAGCTCCTATAATTCACCCCTCCACTTT. Translated: CSASPTESSYNSPLHF.

This clone was seen once. The chain uses TRBV5-1 and TRBJ2-7, with unresolved D. Germline CDR1 SGHRS, CDR2 YFSETQ. The V end was cut by 6 bases, the J end by 0 bases, with 13 bases between. This CDR3 has 14 amino acids. In DNA form, the CDR3 reads TGCGCCAGCACTCAGCAAACCAGCTCCTACGAGCAGTACTTC. It translates to CASTQQTSSYEQYF.

The rearrangement joins TRBV3-1 (or the pseudogene TRBV3-2) to TRBJ2-3; 10 bases are shared with TRBD2. This CDR3 spans 15 amino acids. CDR1 is LGHDT, CDR2 YNNKEL, per germline (reference sequence). The V segment lost 6 bases and the J segment 5 bases; nucleotides outside the gene matches: 8. CDR3 region: CASSLTSGAGDTQYF. CDR3 DNA: TGTGCCAGCAGTCTTACTAGCGGGGCCGGAGATACGCAGTATTTT.

This clone was recorded a few times. The rearrangement links TRBV5-4 to TRBJ2-1; D perhaps matches TRBD1 (6 bases). Trimming removed 10 bases from V and 4 bases from J, with 15 bases in between. The CDR3 runs to 13 residues. Per germline, CDR1 SGHNT and CDR2 YYREEE (reference sequence). CDR3 in DNA: TGTGCCGCCAGACAGGACAGTTACAATGAGCAGTTCTTC. Translation gives CAARQDSYNEQFF. Full variable domain (remainder filled in from reference TRBV5-4 and TRBJ2-1): ETGVTQSPTHLIKTRGQQVTLRCSSQSGHNTVSWYQQALGQGPQFIFQYYREEENGRGNFPPRFSGLQFPNYSSELNVNALELDDSALYLCAARQDSYNEQFFGPGTRLTVL.

This clone was counted once. In DNA form, the CDR3 reads TGTGCCAGCAGCCTGGGGGATCGAGGCTACACCTTC. Residues: CASSLGDRGYTF. This rearrangement joins TRBV7-2 to TRBJ1-2, with D possibly being TRBD1 (5 bases). Trimming left V 5 bases short and J 8 bases short, with 12 bases between. The CDR3 length is 12 residues. Germline loops: CDR1 SGHTA, CDR2 FQGNSA.

V gene TRBV5-1 combines with J gene TRBJ2-3; 8 bases are shared with TRBD2. CDR3 length equals 14 residues. V lost 8 bases and J lost 4; bases outside the gene matches: 9. Germline V CDR1 and CDR2: SGHRS, YFSETQ. The CDR3 DNA sequence: TGCGCCAGTAGGACTAGCCCCGGCCCAGATACGCAGTATTTT. Amino acids: CASRTSPGPDTQYF.

The chain links TRBV3-1 (or the pseudogene TRBV3-2) to TRBJ2-7; TRBD2 might be the D (5 bases). V lost 3 bases and J 0 bases, leaving 15 bases between the germline ends. This CDR3 has 16 amino acids. Germline V gene lookup returns CDR1 LGHDT and CDR2 YNNKEL (reference sequence). The CDR3 protein is CASSHSTRGSSYEQYF. The CDR3 DNA sequence: TGTGCCAGCAGCCATTCGACCAGAGGGTCCTCCTACGAGCAGTACTTC.

In this sample, this clone turned up a few times. The V call is TRBV7-2, the J call TRBJ1-5; TRBD1 aligns across 8 bases. Looked up from germline, CDR1 is SGHTA and CDR2 is FQGNSA. J was trimmed by 4 bases and V by 1 base; bases with no gene match: 0. This CDR3 has 14 residues. The CDR3, as DNA: TGTGCCAGCAGCTTAGACAGGGGGAATCAGCCCCAGCATTTT. Protein sequence: CASSLDRGNQPQHF.

The table lists this clone with a count of one. The rearrangement links TRBV28 to TRBJ2-1; 7 nucleotides align to TRBD2. V gave up 5 bases and J gave up 5 bases; unmatched junction bases: 6. Germline V CDR1 and CDR2: MDHEN, SYDVKM. CDR3 length: 14 residues. CDR3 sequence: CASSGTTSHNEQFF. The DNA of the CDR3 is TGTGCCAGCAGTGGGACGACTAGCCACAATGAGCAGTTCTTC.

V usage is TRBV3-1 (or the pseudogene TRBV3-2) and J usage is TRBJ2-2, with a weak D call TRBD2 (5 bases). Germline V gene sequence: CDR1 LGHDT, CDR2 YNNKEL (reference sequence). The V end lost 6 bases, the J end lost 3 bases, and 23 bases lay between the germline ends. CDR3 length: 18 residues. The CDR3: CASRTDLDSNGDTGELFF. CDR3 nucleotides: TGTGCCAGCAGGACGGACCTCGATTCAAACGGGGACACCGGGGAGCTGTTTTTT.

This chain joins TRBV12-3 or TRBV12-4 and TRBJ2-5; TRBD2 agrees at 7 bases. The CDR3 extends over 13 amino acids. The J segment lost 2 bases and the V segment lost 6 bases, leaving 3 bases of the junction unmatched. The CDR3 nucleotides read TGTGCCAGCAGCCTGGGACTACAAGAGACCCAGTACTTC. It encodes CASSLGLQETQYF.

The chain uses TRBV10-3 and TRBJ2-2; TRBD2 aligns across 10 bases. Germline V CDR1 and CDR2: ENHRY, SYGVKD. The CDR3 has 16 amino acids. Trimming at V came to 6 bases and at J to 2 bases, leaving 6 bases not matched to a gene. The CDR3: CAIRITSGVNTGELFF. CDR3 sequence (DNA): TGTGCCATCAGAATCACTAGCGGGGTAAACACCGGGGAGCTGTTTTTT.

This chain joins TRBV6-5 and TRBJ1-5; 9 bases agree with TRBD1. Germline V gene lookup returns CDR1 MNHEY and CDR2 SVGAGI. The length of the CDR3 is 13 residues. The V segment lost 5 bases and the J segment 6 bases; nucleotides outside the gene matches: 2. The CDR3 here is CASSRTGVQPQHF. CDR3 coding DNA: TGTGCCAGCAGTCGGACAGGGGTTCAGCCCCAGCATTTT.

CDR3: CASSVGRGLRETQYF. The CDR3 DNA follows: TGTGCCAGCAGCGTAGGGAGGGGACTCCGAGAGACCCAGTACTTC. The chain joins TRBV9 to TRBJ2-5; possibly TRBD2 for D (6 bases). Germline loops: CDR1 SGDLS, CDR2 YYNGEE. V was clipped by 0 bases and J by 4 bases, with 13 bases between them. The length of the CDR3 is 15 residues.

The chain carries TRBV27 and TRBJ2-2; 8 bases are shared with TRBD1. V trimming: 5 bases; J trimming: 3 bases; junction bases outside the gene matches: 5. CDR1 is MNHEY and CDR2 is SMNVEV in the germline V gene (reference sequence). The CDR3 is 15 amino acids. The CDR3 nucleotides read TGTGCCAGCAGTAGACAGGGGATGTACACCGGGGAGCTGTTTTTT. It is translated as CASSRQGMYTGELFF.

The chain joins TRBV27 to TRBJ2-2, with TRBD1 identical over 8 bases. From germline, CDR1 is MNHEY and CDR2 SMNVEV (reference sequence). CDR3 length: 16 amino acids. The J segment lost 4 bases and the V segment lost 4 bases, leaving 8 bases of the junction unmatched. The CDR3 here is CASSYPGDRSTGELFF. The CDR3 DNA reads as TGTGCCAGCAGTTACCCCGGGGACAGGTCCACCGGGGAGCTGTTTTTT.

V and J are TRBV15 and TRBJ1-6; unclear D gene. Trimming pared 5 bases from V and 0 bases from J, leaving 5 bases between. Per the germline V gene, CDR1 is LNHNV and CDR2 is YYDKDF (reference sequence). The CDR3 loop spans 14 amino acids. The CDR3: CATSGSSYNSPLHF. CDR3 coding DNA: TGTGCCACCAGCGGGAGCTCCTATAATTCACCCCTCCACTTT.

This clone was seen only once. This sequence joins TRBV9 and TRBJ1-2; unclear D gene. The ends were cut back, 2 bases at V and 8 bases at J, with 13 bases in the middle. Germline V gives CDR1 SGDLS, CDR2 YYNGEE. The CDR3 spans 13 residues. In DNA, the CDR3 is TGTGCCAGCAGCGTTCCCACGGTCGGCGGCTACACCTTC. It encodes CASSVPTVGGYTF.

This rearrangement joins TRBV19 to TRBJ1-1; a possible D gene is TRBD1 (5 bases). The germline CDR1 and CDR2 sequences are LNHDA and SQIVND (reference sequence). V gave up 2 bases and J gave up 0 bases, with 16 bases separating them. The CDR3 spans 17 residues. CDR3 amino acids: CASSIRSGRGMNTEAFF. CDR3 nucleotide sequence: TGTGCCAGTAGTATACGTTCAGGGAGGGGTATGAACACTGAAGCTTTCTTT.

The gene calls are TRBV6-5 and TRBJ1-2; TRBD1 aligns across 10 bases. V dropped 3 bases and J dropped 8; count of bases not matched to a gene: 6. CDR1 MNHEY and CDR2 SVGAGI come from the germline V gene. This CDR3 contains 14 residues. Written as DNA, the CDR3 is TGTGCCAGCAGTTATAGGGACAGGGGACGCGGCTACACCTTC. It yields the protein CASSYRDRGRGYTF.

The chain recombines TRBV6-5 with TRBJ2-1; D unresolved. Trimming cost V 0 bases and J 1 base, with 10 bases left between them. Looked up from germline, CDR1 is MNHEY and CDR2 is SVGAGI. The CDR3 covers 16 residues. DNA of the CDR3: TGTGCCAGCAGTTACTCGCAGACAAGGTCCTACAATGAGCAGTTCTTC. Protein sequence: CASSYSQTRSYNEQFF.

This clone was picked up one time. J is TRBJ2-2 and V is TRBV19; TRBD1 matches at 7 bases. The V gene end was trimmed by 3 bases and the J gene end by 7 bases; junction bases not matched to a gene: 5. The CDR3 runs to 14 residues. Germline assignment: CDR1 LNHDA and CDR2 SQIVND (reference sequence). This CDR3 is CASSITGDNGELFF. The CDR3 bases are TGTGCCAGTAGTATTACAGGGGATAACGGGGAGCTGTTTTTT.

The rearrangement links TRBV12-5 to TRBJ2-5; 9 nucleotides match TRBD1. The trim removed 7 bases at V and 3 bases at J, leaving 3 bases unmatched. CDR3 size: 13 residues. Germline V gene sequence: CDR1 LGHNT, CDR2 FRNRAP. DNA for the CDR3: TGTGCTAGTGCCCGGGACAGGGAAGAGACCCAGTACTTC. This translates into CASARDREETQYF. The full variable domain, its missing parts supplied by reference TRBV12-5 and TRBJ2-5, is DARVTQTPRHKVTEMGQEVTMRCQPILGHNTVFWYRQTMMQGLELLAYFRNRAPLDDSGMPKDRFSAEMPDATLATLKIQPSEPRDSAVYFCASARDREETQYFGPGTRLLVL.

The chain links TRBV19 to TRBJ2-7; 9 nucleotides agree with TRBD1. CDR3 length: 18 residues. V lost 0 bases, J lost 2 bases, and 11 bases stayed unmatched. Germline assignment: CDR1 LNHDA and CDR2 SQIVND (reference sequence). The CDR3 sequence is CASSIDTPRTGATYEQYF. Written as DNA, the CDR3 is TGTGCCAGTAGTATAGATACCCCCCGGACAGGGGCGACCTACGAGCAGTACTTC.